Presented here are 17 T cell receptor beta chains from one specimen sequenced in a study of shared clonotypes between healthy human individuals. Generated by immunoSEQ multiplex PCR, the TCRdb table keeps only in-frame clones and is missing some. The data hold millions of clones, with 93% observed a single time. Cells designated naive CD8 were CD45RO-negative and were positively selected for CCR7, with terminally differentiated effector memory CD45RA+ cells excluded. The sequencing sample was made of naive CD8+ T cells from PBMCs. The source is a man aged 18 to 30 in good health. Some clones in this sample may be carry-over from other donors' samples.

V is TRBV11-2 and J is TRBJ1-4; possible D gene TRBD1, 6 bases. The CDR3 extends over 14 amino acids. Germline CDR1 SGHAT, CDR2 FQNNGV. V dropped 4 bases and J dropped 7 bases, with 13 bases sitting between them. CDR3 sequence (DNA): TGTGCCAGCAGCTCAGGAGGGGGGCGTGAAAAACTGTTTTTT. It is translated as CASSSGGGREKLFF.

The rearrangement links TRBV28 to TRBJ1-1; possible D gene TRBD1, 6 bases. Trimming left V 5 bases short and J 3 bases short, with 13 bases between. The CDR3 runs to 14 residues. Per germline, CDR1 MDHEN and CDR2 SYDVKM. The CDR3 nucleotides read TGTGCCAGCAGTGAAACAGGGTCGGACACTGAAGCTTTCTTT. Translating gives CASSETGSDTEAFF.

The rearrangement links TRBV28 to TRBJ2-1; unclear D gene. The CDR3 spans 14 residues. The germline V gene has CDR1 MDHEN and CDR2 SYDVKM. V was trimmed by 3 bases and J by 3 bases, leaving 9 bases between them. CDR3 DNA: TGTGCCAGCAGTTTCGTCAGCTTCTACAATGAGCAGTTCTTC. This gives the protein CASSFVSFYNEQFF.

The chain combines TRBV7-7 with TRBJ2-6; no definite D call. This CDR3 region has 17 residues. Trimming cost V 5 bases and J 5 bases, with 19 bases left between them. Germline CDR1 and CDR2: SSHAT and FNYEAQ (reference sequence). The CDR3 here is CASSALLPQSRANVLTF. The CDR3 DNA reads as TGTGCCAGCAGCGCGCTTTTGCCACAAAGTCGGGCCAACGTCCTGACTTTC. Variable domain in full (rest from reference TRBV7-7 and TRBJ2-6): GAGVSQSPRYKVTKRGQDVTLRCDPISSHATLYWYQQALGQGPEFLTYFNYEAQPDKSGLPSDRFSAERPEGSISTLTIQRTEQRDSAMYRCASSALLPQSRANVLTFGAGSRLTVL.

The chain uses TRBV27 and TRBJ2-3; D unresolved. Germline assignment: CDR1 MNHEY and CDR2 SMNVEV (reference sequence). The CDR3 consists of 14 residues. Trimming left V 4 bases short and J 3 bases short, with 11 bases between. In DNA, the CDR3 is TGTGCCAGCAGTTCCCTCCTTAGGACAGATACGCAGTATTTT. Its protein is CASSSLLRTDTQYF.

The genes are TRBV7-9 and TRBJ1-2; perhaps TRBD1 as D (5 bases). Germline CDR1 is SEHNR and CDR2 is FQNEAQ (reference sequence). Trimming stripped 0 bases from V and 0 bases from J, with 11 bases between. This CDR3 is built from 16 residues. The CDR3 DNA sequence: TGTGCCAGCAGCTTAGCGGGACGGATAGCTAACTATGGCTACACCTTC. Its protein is CASSLAGRIANYGYTF.

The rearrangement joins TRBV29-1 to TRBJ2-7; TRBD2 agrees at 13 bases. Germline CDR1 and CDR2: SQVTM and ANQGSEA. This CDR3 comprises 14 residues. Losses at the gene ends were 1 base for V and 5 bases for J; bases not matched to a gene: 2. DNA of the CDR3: TGCAGCGTTGAAGTAACTAGCGGGAGGGACGAGCAGTACTTC. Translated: CSVEVTSGRDEQYF.

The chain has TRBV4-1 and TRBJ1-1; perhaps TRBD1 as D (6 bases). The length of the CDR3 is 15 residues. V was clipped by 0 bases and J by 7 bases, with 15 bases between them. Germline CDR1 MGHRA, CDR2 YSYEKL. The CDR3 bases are TGCGCCAGCAGCCAAGATGGGACGGGGGCGTATGAAGCTTTCTTT. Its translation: CASSQDGTGAYEAFF.

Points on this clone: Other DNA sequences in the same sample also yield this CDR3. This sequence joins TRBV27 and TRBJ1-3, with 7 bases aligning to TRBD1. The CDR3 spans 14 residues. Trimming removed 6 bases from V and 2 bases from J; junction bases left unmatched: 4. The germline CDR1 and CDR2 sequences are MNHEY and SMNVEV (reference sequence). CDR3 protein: CASSPRGPGNTIYF. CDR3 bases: TGTGCCAGCAGCCCTAGGGGGCCTGGAAACACCATATATTTT.

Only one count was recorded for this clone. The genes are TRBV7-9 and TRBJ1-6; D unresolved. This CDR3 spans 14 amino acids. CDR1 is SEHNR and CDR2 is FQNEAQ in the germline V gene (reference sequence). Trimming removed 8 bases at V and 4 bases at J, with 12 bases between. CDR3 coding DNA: TGTGCCAGCCTCCGGGCGGAATATAATTCACCCCTCCACTTT. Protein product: CASLRAEYNSPLHF.

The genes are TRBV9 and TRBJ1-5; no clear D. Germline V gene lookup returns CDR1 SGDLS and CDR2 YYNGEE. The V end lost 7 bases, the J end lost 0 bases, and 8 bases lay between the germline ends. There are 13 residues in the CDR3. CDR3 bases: TGTGCCAGCGCTAATTATAGCAATCAGCCCCAGCATTTT. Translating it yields CASANYSNQPQHF.

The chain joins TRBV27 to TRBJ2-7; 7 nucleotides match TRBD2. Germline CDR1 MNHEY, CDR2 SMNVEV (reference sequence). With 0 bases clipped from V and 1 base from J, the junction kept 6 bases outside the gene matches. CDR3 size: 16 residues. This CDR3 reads CASSLSGGSRSYEQYF. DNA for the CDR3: TGTGCCAGCAGTTTATCCGGCGGGAGTCGGTCCTACGAGCAGTACTTC.

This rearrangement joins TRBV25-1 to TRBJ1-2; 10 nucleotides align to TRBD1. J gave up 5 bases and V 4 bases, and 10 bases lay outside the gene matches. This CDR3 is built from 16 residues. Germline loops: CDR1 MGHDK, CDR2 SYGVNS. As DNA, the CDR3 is TGTGCCAGCAGTGGTATCTCCGGGACAGGGGAATATGGCTACACCTTC. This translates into CASSGISGTGEYGYTF.

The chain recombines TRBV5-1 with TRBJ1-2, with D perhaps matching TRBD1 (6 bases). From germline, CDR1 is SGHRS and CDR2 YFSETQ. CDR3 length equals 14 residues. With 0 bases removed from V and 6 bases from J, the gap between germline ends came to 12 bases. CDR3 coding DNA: TGCGCCAGCAGCTTGGTGCCAGGGGCAAATGGCTACACCTTC. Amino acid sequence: CASSLVPGANGYTF.

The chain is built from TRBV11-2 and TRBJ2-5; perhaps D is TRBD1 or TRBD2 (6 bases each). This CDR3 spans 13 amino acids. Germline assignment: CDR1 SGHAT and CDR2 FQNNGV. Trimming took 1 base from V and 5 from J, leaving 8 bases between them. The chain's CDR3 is CASSLAGAETQYF. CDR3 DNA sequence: TGTGCCAGCAGCTTAGCGGGGGCTGAGACCCAGTACTTC.

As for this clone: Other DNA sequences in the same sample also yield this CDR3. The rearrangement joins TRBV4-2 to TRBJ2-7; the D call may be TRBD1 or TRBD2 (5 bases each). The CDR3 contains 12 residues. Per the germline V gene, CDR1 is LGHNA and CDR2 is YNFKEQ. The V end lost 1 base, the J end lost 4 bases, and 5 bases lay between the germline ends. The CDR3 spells CASSQGGYEQYF. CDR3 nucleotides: TGTGCCAGCAGCCAAGGGGGGTACGAGCAGTACTTC.

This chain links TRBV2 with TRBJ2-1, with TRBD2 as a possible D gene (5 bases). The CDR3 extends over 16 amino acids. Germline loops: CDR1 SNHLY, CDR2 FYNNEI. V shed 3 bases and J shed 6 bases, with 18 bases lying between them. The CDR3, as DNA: TGTGCCAGCAGTGAGACGGGAACCAGACAAGCCAATGAGCAGTTCTTC. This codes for CASSETGTRQANEQFF.